These T cell receptor beta chains were read from a single sample in a study of blood T cell repertoires in COVID-19. The protocol was immunoSEQ multiplex PCR, while the TCRdb copy is restricted to in-frame clones and leaves out a portion. This table has 58,000 or so clones, approximately 86% appearing once. Sequenced material: peripheral blood. The receptors stem from a woman in her 70s with active COVID-19. CDR3s include the opening cysteine and the closing phenylalanine or tryptophan. The D gene is left open where the match is weak. Part of the rows lack a size; the others show once, few, many or a class for expanded clones.

J | size | D | V | CDR3 | DNA
TRBJ2-3 | NA | TRBD1 | TRBV10-3 | CAISLTGTDTQYF | TGTGCCATCAGTTTGACAGGGACAGATACGCAGTATTTT
TRBJ2-1 | NA | NA | TRBV12-5 | CASGLSRGTETYNEQFF | TGTGCTAGTGGTTTGTCACGGGGGACAGAGACCTACAATGAGCAGTTCTTC
TRBJ2-5 | NA | TRBD1 | TRBV7-3 | CASSLMGQGGETQYF | TGTGCCAGCAGCTTAATGGGACAGGGCGGGGAGACCCAGTACTTC
TRBJ2-5 | NA | TRBD2 | TRBV3-1/TRBV3-2 | CASSQVGYLAGSETQYF | TGTGCCAGCAGCCAAGTCGGGTATCTAGCGGGATCAGAGACCCAGTACTTC
TRBJ2-2 | NA | TRBD2 | TRBV28 | CASSLIAGGQYTGELFF | TGTGCCAGCAGTTTAATCGCGGGGGGGCAGTACACCGGGGAGCTGTTTTTT
TRBJ2-2 | NA | TRBD1 | TRBV14 | CASSQAQGGSGELFF | TGTGCCAGCAGCCAAGCACAGGGGGGAAGCGGGGAGCTGTTTTTT
TRBJ1-1 | once | TRBD1 | TRBV28 | CASRGTGGFEAFF | TGTGCCAGCAGGGGAACAGGGGGTTTTGAAGCTTTCTTT
TRBJ1-1 | once | NA | TRBV11-2 | CASSFLRPGGTEAFF | TGTGCCAGCAGCTTTTTACGGCCGGGGGGCACTGAAGCTTTCTTT
TRBJ1-4 | NA | NA | TRBV29-1 | CSARDEKLFF | TGCAGCGCCCGGGATGAAAAACTGTTTTTT
TRBJ2-2 | NA | TRBD2 | TRBV3-1/TRBV3-2 | CASSHSLSLAKGVGELFF | TGTGCCAGCAGCCACTCGCTCTCACTAGCGAAAGGCGTCGGGGAGCTGTTTTTT
TRBJ2-4 | NA | NA | TRBV5-8 | CASSLVSVVEYF | TGTGCCAGCAGCTTGGTCAGCGTAGTTGAGTACTTC
TRBJ2-3 | NA | TRBD2 | TRBV28 | CASSPSLAGALDTQYF | TGTGCCAGCAGCCCTTCACTAGCGGGAGCCCTAGATACGCAGTATTTT
TRBJ2-1 | NA | NA | TRBV7-6 | CASSLRTTRYEQFF | TGTGCCAGCAGCTTAAGGACTACCCGATATGAGCAGTTCTTC
TRBJ2-1 | NA | NA | TRBV28 | CASSLAGLDNEQFF | TGTGCCAGCAGTTTAGCGGGGCTGGACAATGAGCAGTTCTTC
TRBJ2-1 | NA | TRBD2 | TRBV2 | CASRGLAGNNEQFF | TGTGCCAGCAGGGGACTAGCGGGAAACAATGAGCAGTTCTTC
TRBJ1-1 | NA | NA | TRBV5-1 | CASSLSSGLAGMNTEAFF | TGCGCCAGCAGCTTGAGCTCCGGGTTAGCAGGGATGAACACTGAAGCTTTCTTT
TRBJ2-2 | NA | NA | TRBV5-6 | CASSLWAVGELFF | TGTGCCAGCAGCTTGTGGGCCGTCGGGGAGCTGTTTTTT